These 27 T cell receptor beta chains came from one sample sequenced in a study of OX40 agonist ivuxolimab in advanced cancers. Sequencing was performed with immunoSEQ multiplex PCR; in TCRdb, only in-frame clones are kept and a portion is missing. The data contain fewer than 35,000 clones, approximately 80% of them singletons. The material sequenced was CD4+ or CD8+ T cells sorted from blood, taken in a trial of the OX40 agonist ivuxolimab. The source is an adult with an advanced solid tumor such as melanoma, head and neck, liver or kidney cancer.

The J gene is TRBJ2-3, the V gene TRBV11-3; the D call may be TRBD1 or TRBD2 (6 bases each). CDR1 SGHNT and CDR2 YENEEA come from the germline V gene. The V end was cut by 3 bases, the J end by 1 base, with 17 bases between. This CDR3 contains 17 residues. The CDR3 spells CASSLGGRIPGTDTQYF. CDR3 in DNA: TGTGCCAGCAGCTTGGGGGGCAGGATTCCGGGCACAGATACGCAGTATTTT.

The chain combines TRBV5-1 with TRBJ1-1; D perhaps matches TRBD1 (6 bases). This CDR3 has 15 residues. The germline V gene encodes CDR1 SGHRS and CDR2 YFSETQ. Trimming took 4 bases from V and 3 from J, leaving 16 bases between them. The CDR3: CASSPGGGQDTEAFF. CDR3 DNA: TGCGCCAGCAGCCCCGGCGGGGGGCAGGACACTGAAGCTTTCTTT. Full variable domain (remainder filled in from reference TRBV5-1 and TRBJ1-1): KAGVTQTPRYLIKTRGQQVTLSCSPISGHRSVSWYQQTPGQGLQFLFEYFSETQRNKGNFPGRFSGRQFSNSRSEMNVSTLELGDSALYLCASSPGGGQDTEAFFGQGTRLTVV.

This chain links TRBV2 with TRBJ1-5, with D hard to call. The CDR3 has 13 amino acids. Germline V CDR1 and CDR2: SNHLY, FYNNEI. Trimming shortened V by 5 bases and J by 6 bases, and 11 bases separated the two germline ends. CDR3 nucleotide sequence: TGTGCCAGCAGTCAAACGAACGTTCAGCCCCAGCATTTT. It is translated as CASSQTNVQPQHF.

The gene calls are TRBV2 and TRBJ1-5, with D unresolved. Trimming removed 6 bases from V and 0 bases from J, with 12 bases in between. Per the germline V gene, CDR1 is SNHLY and CDR2 is FYNNEI. This CDR3 spans 15 amino acids. CDR3 sequence: CASSVVGSSNQPQHF. DNA for the CDR3: TGTGCCAGCAGCGTCGTGGGTTCTAGCAATCAGCCCCAGCATTTT.

A single count supports this clone. The chain links TRBV6-1 to TRBJ1-5; D not resolved. V was clipped by 3 bases and J by 4 bases, with 10 bases between them. The CDR3 loop spans 14 amino acids. CDR1 MNHNS and CDR2 SASEGT come from the germline V gene. CDR3 sequence (DNA): TGTGCCAGCAGTGATCTATACGGGAATCAGCCCCAGCATTTT. Translation: CASSDLYGNQPQHF.

The V and J genes are TRBV5-5 and TRBJ2-1; D is unresolved. This CDR3 has 14 residues. Germline-derived CDR1 and CDR2 are SGHKS and YYEKEE (reference sequence). Trimming took off 4 bases at V and 9 bases at J, with 17 bases between the two ends. The CDR3 loop is CASSIHLGLGEQFF. The CDR3 coding sequence is TGTGCCAGCAGCATCCATCTTGGTTTGGGTGAGCAGTTCTTC.

This chain links TRBV28 with TRBJ1-2; D gene uncertain. Trimming took 5 bases from V and 2 from J, leaving 15 bases between them. The V gene's germline CDR1 is MDHEN and CDR2 SYDVKM. This CDR3 comprises 15 residues. DNA of the CDR3: TGTGCCAGCAGTACATATAGGGTTTCCAACTATGGCTACACCTTC. Its protein product is CASSTYRVSNYGYTF.

This clone occurred once. The CDR3 nucleotides are TGTGCCAGCAGTTTCCACAGAGACACCGGGGAGCTGTTTTTT. Translating gives CASSFHRDTGELFF. The chain combines TRBV28 with TRBJ2-2, with D unresolved. The CDR3 sequence is 14 residues long. Germline loops: CDR1 MDHEN, CDR2 SYDVKM. V lost 3 bases and J lost 3, with 8 bases in between. Based on the CDR3 plus reference TRBV28 and TRBJ2-2, the full variable domain is DVKVTQSSRYLVKRTGEKVFLECVQDMDHENMFWYRQDPGLGLRLIYFSYDVKMKEKGDIPEGYSVSREKKERFSLILESASTNQTSMYLCASSFHRDTGELFFGEGSRLTVL.

The chain is built from TRBV5-1 and TRBJ2-5, with 11 bases identical to TRBD1. Germline V gives CDR1 SGHRS, CDR2 YFSETQ. The CDR3 extends over 16 amino acids. Trimming cost V 0 bases and J 7 bases; bases outside gene matches: 8. CDR3 nucleotides: TGCGCCAGCAGCTTGGGATGGACAGGGGGCATGGGGACCCAGTACTTC. This encodes CASSLGWTGGMGTQYF.

This chain uses TRBV30 with TRBJ1-3; 9 bases map to TRBD1. Germline CDR1 reads GTSNPN; CDR2 reads SVGIG (reference sequence). Germline trimming cut 3 bases from V and 1 base from J; bases unmatched to any gene: 10. The CDR3 is 17 residues long. The CDR3 region has the DNA TGTGCCTGGAGACACAGGGACAGGGTGGCGTCTGGAAACACCATATATTTT. Amino acid sequence: CAWRHRDRVASGNTIYF.

The V gene is TRBV21-1, the J gene TRBJ1-6. TRBV21-1 is assigned pseudogene status. The CDR3 length is 11 residues. CDR3 in amino acids: CASDPISPLHF. DNA for the CDR3: TGTGCCAGCGACCCTATTTCACCCCTCCACTTT.

The gene calls are TRBV20-1 and TRBJ2-5, with D possibly being TRBD1 (5 bases). The V gene's germline CDR1 is DFQATT and CDR2 SNEGSKA (reference sequence). V was shortened by 8 bases and J by 4 bases, with 11 bases between the two germline ends. The CDR3 is 11 amino acids. CDR3 sequence: CSSDNIETQYF. The CDR3 bases are TGCAGTTCGGACAACATAGAGACCCAGTACTTC.

This rearrangement joins TRBV7-2 to TRBJ2-5; D could derive from TRBD1 or TRBD2 (6 bases each). Germline V gives CDR1 SGHTA, CDR2 FQGNSA. The CDR3 is 14 amino acids. The V and J ends lost 5 bases and 4 bases respectively, with 14 bases between them. The CDR3 reads CASSPGDSRETQYF. The CDR3 DNA reads TGTGCCAGCAGCCCAGGGGACTCCCGAGAGACCCAGTACTTC.

The V and J genes are TRBV7-2 and TRBJ2-7; TRBD1 is a possible D gene (6 bases). The V and J ends lost 4 bases and 0 bases respectively, with 16 bases between them. CDR1 SGHTA and CDR2 FQGNSA come from the germline V gene. The CDR3 contains 16 residues. The DNA for the CDR3 is TGTGCCAGCAGCTCGCACACAGGGATAAGCTCCTACGAGCAGTACTTC. Amino acids: CASSSHTGISSYEQYF.

V gene TRBV7-2 combines with J gene TRBJ2-4, with D possibly TRBD1 on 6 matching bases. The germline CDR1 and CDR2 sequences are SGHTA and FQGNSA. V was clipped by 4 bases and J by 8 bases, with 12 bases between them. There are 13 residues in the CDR3. The CDR3 is CASSSLRGYIQYF. In DNA, the CDR3 is TGTGCCAGCAGCTCGCTCAGGGGATACATTCAGTACTTC.

This sequence joins TRBV7-2 and TRBJ2-3, with D uncertain. CDR3 length: 12 residues. The ends were cut back, 5 bases at V and 4 bases at J, with 7 bases in the middle. Germline V lookup: CDR1 SGHTA, CDR2 FQGNSA. The CDR3 DNA reads TGTGCCAGCAGCCCATCGCCAGATACGCAGTATTTT. It codes for CASSPSPDTQYF.

V and J are TRBV7-9 and TRBJ1-2, with a weak D call TRBD1 (5 bases). The CDR3 loop spans 13 amino acids. Germline CDR1 reads SEHNR; CDR2 reads FQNEAQ (reference sequence). V lost 6 bases, J lost 6 bases, and 14 bases lay in between. Written as DNA, the CDR3 is TGTGCCAGCAGTATTCAGGGTCCGGATGGCTACACCTTC. It is translated as CASSIQGPDGYTF.

This chain links TRBV19 with TRBJ2-1; TRBD2 aligns across 13 bases. V dropped 4 bases and J dropped 3; count of bases not matched to a gene: 15. The germline CDR1 and CDR2 sequences are LNHDA and SQIVND (reference sequence). This CDR3 region has 20 residues. The CDR3 sequence: CASSSSPTSGGSWNYNEQFF. The CDR3 nucleotides read TGTGCCAGTAGTAGCAGCCCGACTAGCGGGGGGTCCTGGAACTACAATGAGCAGTTCTTC.

V usage is TRBV18 and J usage is TRBJ2-3, with D possibly TRBD1 on 6 matching bases. The V gene's germline CDR1 is KGHSH and CDR2 LQKENI. The CDR3 sequence is 16 residues long. Trimming pared 3 bases from V and 0 bases from J, leaving 13 bases between. The CDR3 protein is CASSPGTQSSTDTQYF. CDR3 nucleotides: TGTGCCAGCTCACCCGGGACACAATCTAGCACAGATACGCAGTATTTT.

CDR3 region: CASRGNTGELFF. The CDR3 DNA reads as TGCGCCAGCCGGGGGAACACCGGGGAGCTGTTTTTT. The rearrangement joins TRBV10-1 to TRBJ2-2; TRBD2 is a possible D gene (5 bases). This CDR3 is 12 amino acids long. The V gene's germline CDR1 is WNHNN and CDR2 SYGVQD (reference sequence). V was clipped by 8 bases and J by 1 base, with 5 bases between them.

V gene TRBV4-2 combines with J gene TRBJ2-7; D tentatively fits TRBD1 or TRBD2 (5 bases each). Germline V gene sequence: CDR1 LGHNA, CDR2 YNFKEQ. The CDR3 sequence is 16 residues long. V lost 4 bases, J lost 7 bases, and 23 bases lay in between. The CDR3 nucleotides are TGTGCCAGCAGCCCCGGGGCCGGGCTCCGGCTGGAAGAGCAGTACTTC. It translates to CASSPGAGLRLEEQYF.

The chain recombines TRBV7-9 with TRBJ1-1, with 11 bases lining up with TRBD1. This CDR3 has 15 residues. Germline V gene lookup returns CDR1 SEHNR and CDR2 FQNEAQ (reference sequence). The V segment lost 4 bases and the J segment 1 base; nucleotides outside the gene matches: 2. This CDR3 is CASSWGTGGNTEAFF. CDR3 DNA: TGTGCCAGCAGCTGGGGGACAGGGGGGAACACTGAAGCTTTCTTT.

CDR3 DNA sequence: TGTGCCAGCAGCCCAACTAGCGGGGGGGGAGATACGCAGTATTTT. As protein: CASSPTSGGGDTQYF. The chain employs TRBV11-2 and TRBJ2-3; TRBD2 aligns across 13 bases. J was trimmed by 5 bases and V by 5 bases; bases with no gene match: 4. Germline CDR1 is SGHAT and CDR2 is FQNNGV. The CDR3 spans 15 residues.

The chain uses TRBV4-2 and TRBJ2-3, with 10 positions matching TRBD2. Germline V gene lookup returns CDR1 LGHNA and CDR2 YNFKEQ. The length of the CDR3 is 16 residues. V was pared by 2 bases and J by 1 base, with 3 bases of the junction left unmatched. The CDR3 bases are TGTGCCAGCAGCCAACATACTAGCGGGGGCACAGATACGCAGTATTTT. Protein product: CASSQHTSGGTDTQYF.

CDR3 loop: CASTPQWGGYNEQFF. The DNA for the CDR3 is TGTGCCAGCACCCCCCAGTGGGGGGGATACAATGAGCAGTTCTTC. The V and J genes are TRBV11-2 and TRBJ2-1, with TRBD2 identical over 7 bases. CDR3 size: 15 residues. Trimming cost V 7 bases and J 4 bases; bases outside gene matches: 10. The germline V gene encodes CDR1 SGHAT and CDR2 FQNNGV.

This clone was seen a handful of times. The V gene is TRBV27, the J gene TRBJ1-6; TRBD1 aligns across 7 bases. This CDR3 is built from 15 residues. The J segment lost 6 bases and the V segment lost 6 bases, leaving 8 bases of the junction unmatched. From germline, CDR1 is MNHEY and CDR2 SMNVEV (reference sequence). This chain's CDR3 is CASSPGQLVNSPLHF. In nucleotides, the CDR3 is TGTGCCAGCAGCCCGGGACAGCTCGTTAATTCACCCCTCCACTTT.

The V call is TRBV5-5, the J call TRBJ1-2; no definite D call. V gave up 0 bases and J gave up 4 bases, with 10 bases separating them. This CDR3 has 14 amino acids. Germline V lookup: CDR1 SGHKS, CDR2 YYEKEE (reference sequence). CDR3 sequence (DNA): TGTGCCAGCAGCTTGGTGTTGGGAACCTATGGCTACACCTTC. It translates to CASSLVLGTYGYTF.